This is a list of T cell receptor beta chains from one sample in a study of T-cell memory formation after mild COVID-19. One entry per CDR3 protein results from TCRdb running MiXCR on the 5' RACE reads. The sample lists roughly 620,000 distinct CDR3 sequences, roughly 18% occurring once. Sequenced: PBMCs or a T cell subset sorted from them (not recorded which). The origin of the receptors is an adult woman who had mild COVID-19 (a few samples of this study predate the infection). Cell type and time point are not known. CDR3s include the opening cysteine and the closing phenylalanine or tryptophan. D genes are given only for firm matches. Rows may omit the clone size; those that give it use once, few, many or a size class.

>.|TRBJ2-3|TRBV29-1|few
TGCAGCGTTGATCTACTCGTCATTGGCACAGATACGCAGTATTTT
CSVDLLVIGTDTQYF
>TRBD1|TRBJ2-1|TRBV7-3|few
TGTGCCAGCAGCTTAGTCGGGACAGGGGGCGGTGGCAATGAGCAGTTCTTC
CASSLVGTGGGGNEQFF
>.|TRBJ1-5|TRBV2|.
TGTGCCAGCAGCCCTGGACCGATGAGGACTCAGCCCCAGCATTTT
CASSPGPMRTQPQHF
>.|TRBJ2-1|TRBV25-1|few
TGTGCCAGCAGTATGAATGAGCAGTTCTTC
CASSMNEQFF
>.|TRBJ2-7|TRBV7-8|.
TGTGCCAGCAGCGGGCGAGCAGGGAGCTCCTACGAGCAGTACTTC
CASSGRAGSSYEQYF
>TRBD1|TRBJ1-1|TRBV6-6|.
TGTGCCAGCAGTTCCCCGGACAGGGTCTACACTGAAGCTTTCTTT
CASSSPDRVYTEAFF
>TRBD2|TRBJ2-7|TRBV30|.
TGTGCCTGGAGCGGACTAGCGGGGGCCAAGAGCTCCTACGAGCAGTACTTC
CAWSGLAGAKSSYEQYF
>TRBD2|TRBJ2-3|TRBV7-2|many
TGTGCCAGCAGCATTTTTAGCGGGAGGGGCACAGATACGCAGTATTTT
CASSIFSGRGTDTQYF
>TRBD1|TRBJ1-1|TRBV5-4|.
TGTGCCAGCAGCCTGTCAGGGGGCCGGAACACTGAAGCTTTCTTT
CASSLSGGRNTEAFF
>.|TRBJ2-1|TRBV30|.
TGTGCCTGGCGGGGGTACAATGAGCAGTTCTTC
CAWRGYNEQFF
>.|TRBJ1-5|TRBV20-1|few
TGCAGTGCTAGAGAGAGGACAGTCAATCAGCCCCAGCATTTT
CSARERTVNQPQHF
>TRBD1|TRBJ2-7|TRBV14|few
TGTGCCAGCAGCCAAGATCCACGGACAGGGTTGCTCGAGCAGTACTTC
CASSQDPRTGLLEQYF
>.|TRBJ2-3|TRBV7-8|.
TGTGCCAGCAGCTTAGTGAGAGATCCAGATACGCAGTATTTT
CASSLVRDPDTQYF
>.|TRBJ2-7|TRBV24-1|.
TGTGCCACCGGTGACAGGGAGGACGAGCAGTACTTC
CATGDREDEQYF
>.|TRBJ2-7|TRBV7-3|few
TGTGCCAGCAGCCCTGGCGGGCAGTCCTACGAGCAGTACTTC
CASSPGGQSYEQYF
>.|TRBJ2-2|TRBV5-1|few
TGCGCCAGCACCCAGGGGAACACCGGGGAGCTGTTTTTT
CASTQGNTGELFF
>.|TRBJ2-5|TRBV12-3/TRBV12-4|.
TGTGCCAGCAGACCCAGCCCAGCGGACCAAGAGACCCAGTACTTC
CASRPSPADQETQYF
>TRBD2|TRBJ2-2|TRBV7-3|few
TGTGCCAGCAGCCCTAATACCGGGACTAGATCCACCGGGGAGCTGTTTTTT
CASSPNTGTRSTGELFF